What follows are 27 T cell receptor beta chains derived from one specimen sequenced in a study of blood T cell repertoires in COVID-19. Repertoires were generated with immunoSEQ multiplex PCR, while TCRdb's copy carries only in-frame clones and drops some. The sample lists about 200,000 clones; around 91% were seen once. The sequenced sample consisted of peripheral blood. The receptors were gathered from a man aged 45-65 years with acute or convalescent COVID-19.

This clone was counted a single time. The chain combines TRBV7-9 with TRBJ1-1; D ambiguous. V was trimmed by 5 bases and J by 1 base, leaving 5 bases between them. This CDR3 has 12 residues. Germline CDR1 SEHNR, CDR2 FQNEAQ (reference sequence). CDR3 sequence reads: CASSEGNTEAFF. CDR3 DNA: TGTGCCAGCAGCGAGGGGAACACTGAAGCTTTCTTT.

This rearrangement joins TRBV6-5 to TRBJ2-5, with 7 bases matching TRBD2. The length of the CDR3 is 13 residues. Germline V gene lookup returns CDR1 MNHEY and CDR2 SVGAGI. V lost 6 bases, J lost 3 bases, and 4 bases stayed unmatched. In DNA, the CDR3 is TGTGCCAGCAGAAGAACTAGCGAAGAGACCCAGTACTTC. This translates into CASRRTSEETQYF.

This chain connects TRBV6-2 or TRBV6-3 to TRBJ2-3; 8 bases agree with TRBD2. The germline CDR1 and CDR2 sequences are MNHEY and SVGEGT. The CDR3 is made up of 18 amino acids. V shed 2 bases and J 2 bases; nucleotides not matched to a gene: 12. CDR3 DNA sequence: TGTGCCAGCAGTTACGTCGGGAGGGCGGGACTCTTCACAGATACGCAGTATTTT. Protein: CASSYVGRAGLFTDTQYF.

J is TRBJ2-1 and V is TRBV25-1; TRBD2 agrees at 10 bases. The CDR3 loop spans 16 amino acids. Germline CDR1 is MGHDK and CDR2 is SYGVNS. J lost 8 bases, V lost 6 bases, and 13 bases had no gene match. The CDR3, as DNA: TGTGCCAGCAGCACGCACGGTAGCGGGAGGTCCTATGAGCAGTTCTTC. Residues: CASSTHGSGRSYEQFF.

V is TRBV4-2 and J is TRBJ2-5, with 7 bases that match TRBD1. This CDR3 contains 16 residues. The V gene end was trimmed by 3 bases and the J gene end by 3 bases; junction bases not matched to a gene: 10. CDR1 is LGHNA and CDR2 is YNFKEQ in the germline V gene. The CDR3: CASSQSYGTEEETQYF. The CDR3 nucleotides are TGTGCCAGCAGCCAGTCCTACGGGACAGAAGAAGAGACCCAGTACTTC.

This clone has more than one count but fewer than ten. This rearrangement joins TRBV12-3 or TRBV12-4 to TRBJ1-1, with 7 bases matching TRBD1. J gave up 9 bases and V 6 bases, and 4 bases lay outside the gene matches. The CDR3 length is 11 residues. The CDR3 DNA is TGTGCCAGCAGCCAGGACAGGAAAGCTTTCTTT. As protein: CASSQDRKAFF.

This chain uses TRBV7-4 with TRBJ2-7, with a possible D match to TRBD2 (6 bases). CDR1 and CDR2 from the germline V gene are SGHVT and SQSDAQ. The V end lost 7 bases, the J end lost 4 bases, and 17 bases lay between the germline ends. This CDR3 contains 14 residues. The CDR3 bases are TGTGCCAGCACCCCGTCTCGCGGGGCTTACGAGCAGTACGTC. This sequence encodes CASTPSRGAYEQYV.

The V and J genes are TRBV28 and TRBJ1-5; weak D call: TRBD1 (5 bases). The CDR3 is made up of 17 amino acids. Germline V gene data show CDR1 as MDHEN and CDR2 as SYDVKM. V was cut by 6 bases and J by 4 bases, with 22 bases left in between. CDR3 in DNA: TGTGCCAGCAGCCGATCCCCCACAGGTGCAATAAATCAGCCCCAGCATTTT. This gives the protein CASSRSPTGAINQPQHF.

This chain joins TRBV3-1 (or the pseudogene TRBV3-2) and TRBJ2-7; 7 bases are shared with TRBD1. The CDR3 covers 13 residues. Per the germline V gene, CDR1 is LGHDT and CDR2 is YNNKEL (reference sequence). V trimming: 5 bases; J trimming: 2 bases; junction bases outside the gene matches: 3. The CDR3 loop is CASSWDSTYEQYF. CDR3 in DNA: TGTGCCAGCAGCTGGGACAGCACCTACGAGCAGTACTTC.

The sample holds a few counts of this clone. J is TRBJ2-3 and V is TRBV3-1 (or the pseudogene TRBV3-2); 12 bases map to TRBD2. With 2 bases clipped from V and 7 bases from J, the junction kept 4 bases outside the gene matches. This CDR3 region has 15 residues. Germline V lookup: CDR1 LGHDT, CDR2 YNNKEL (reference sequence). In DNA form, the CDR3 reads TGTGCCAGCAGCCAACTAGCGGGAGGGCCGAATACGCAGTATTTT. Protein product: CASSQLAGGPNTQYF.

The chain couples TRBV10-3 to TRBJ2-3, with 8 bases lining up with TRBD2. Germline trimming cut 6 bases from V and 2 bases from J; bases unmatched to any gene: 10. There are 16 residues in the CDR3. Per the germline V gene, CDR1 is ENHRY and CDR2 is SYGVKD. Written as DNA, the CDR3 is TGTGCCATCAGACCGGTGGCGGGGGGTACCACAGATACGCAGTATTTT. It yields the protein CAIRPVAGGTTDTQYF.

This chain connects TRBV28 to TRBJ2-7; TRBD2 matches 7 bases. The CDR3 covers 17 residues. J was trimmed by 2 bases and V by 1 base; bases with no gene match: 11. Germline V lookup: CDR1 MDHEN, CDR2 SYDVKM. The CDR3 here is CASSLFPPLAETYEQYF. For the CDR3, the DNA is TGTGCCAGCAGTTTATTCCCACCCCTAGCGGAGACCTACGAGCAGTACTTC.

This clone appeared a single time. The chain couples TRBV5-1 to TRBJ1-1, with 12 bases aligning to TRBD1. V dropped 1 base and J dropped 1; count of bases not matched to a gene: 14. Germline V gene data show CDR1 as SGHRS and CDR2 as YFSETQ. The CDR3 loop spans 20 amino acids. In nucleotides, the CDR3 is TGCGCCAGCAGCTTGTTCCGGGACAGGGGGCGAGGAGGACCGAACACTGAAGCTTTCTTT. As protein: CASSLFRDRGRGGPNTEAFF.

The genes are TRBV30 and TRBJ2-7; 8 bases match TRBD2. After removal of 5 bases from V and 3 bases from J, the junction contained 21 bases not matched to a gene. The CDR3 is 18 amino acids. Germline loops: CDR1 GTSNPN, CDR2 SVGIG (reference sequence). The DNA for the CDR3 is TGTGCCTGGTCAGGAGGGAGCGGGAGAGGGGGGGGTAACTACGAGCAGTACTTC. Its translation: CAWSGGSGRGGGNYEQYF. Based on the CDR3 plus reference TRBV30 and TRBJ2-7, the full variable domain is SQTIHQWPATLVQPVGSPLSLECTVEGTSNPNLYWYRQAAGRGLQLLFYSVGIGQISSEVPQNLSASRPQDRQFILSSKKLLLSDSGFYLCAWSGGSGRGGGNYEQYFGPGTRLTVT.

This clone showed up just once. V usage is TRBV7-2 and J usage is TRBJ2-5; 9 bases align to TRBD1. V dropped 5 bases and J dropped 5; count of bases not matched to a gene: 9. There are 15 residues in the CDR3. The germline CDR1 and CDR2 sequences are SGHTA and FQGNSA. CDR3 bases: TGTGCCAGCAGCCCGCACAGGGGGCGAGATGAGACCCAGTACTTC. Translation gives CASSPHRGRDETQYF.

The chain joins TRBV18 to TRBJ1-5, with D tentatively TRBD1 (5 bases). CDR1 KGHSH and CDR2 LQKENI come from the germline V gene. CDR3 length: 13 residues. V lost 5 bases and J 5 bases, leaving 10 bases between the germline ends. The CDR3 DNA follows: TGTGCCAGCTCAGAAACCAGGGATCAGCCCCAGCATTTT. Translation gives CASSETRDQPQHF.

The chain employs TRBV6-6 and TRBJ1-6; the D is unclear. CDR1 and CDR2 from the germline V gene are MNHNY and SVGAGI (reference sequence). The ends were cut back, 7 bases at V and 7 bases at J, with 14 bases in the middle. The CDR3 length is 14 residues. The DNA of the CDR3 is TGTGCCAGCACCTCCCAGGCCCTAAATTCACCCCTCCACTTT. The encoded protein is CASTSQALNSPLHF.

V is TRBV7-2 and J is TRBJ1-6; D not resolved. Germline V gene lookup returns CDR1 SGHTA and CDR2 FQGNSA. The V gene lost 1 base and the J gene lost 7 bases, with 8 bases spanning the gap. The CDR3 extends over 14 amino acids. The CDR3 coding sequence is TGTGCCAGCAGCTTAGATCTGCGGAATTCACCCCTCCACTTT. This translates into CASSLDLRNSPLHF.

The rearrangement links TRBV28 to TRBJ2-7; 8 positions agree with TRBD1. Germline values: CDR1 MDHEN, CDR2 SYDVKM. With 2 bases clipped from V and 3 bases from J, the junction kept 6 bases outside the gene matches. This CDR3 has 15 residues. The CDR3, as DNA: TGTGCCAGCAGTTTAGGGACAGGTGGGGACTACGAGCAGTACTTC. Encoded protein: CASSLGTGGDYEQYF.

This chain uses TRBV7-3 with TRBJ2-1; a weak D match, TRBD2 (5 bases). V was shortened by 5 bases and J by 6 bases, with 11 bases between the two germline ends. Germline CDR1 SGHTA, CDR2 FQGTGA. The CDR3 runs 13 residues. The CDR3 DNA reads TGTGCCAGCAGCCCAGGACTCCTCAATGAGCAGTTCTTC. It yields the protein CASSPGLLNEQFF.

V and J are TRBV6-5 and TRBJ1-2; 7 nucleotides match TRBD1. CDR3 length: 15 residues. After removal of 4 bases from V and 6 bases from J, the junction contained 11 bases not matched to a gene. Per germline, CDR1 MNHEY and CDR2 SVGAGI. Here the CDR3 DNA reads TGTGCCAGCAGTTCACCGGGACAGAGGGGGCATGGCTACACCTTC. This translates into CASSSPGQRGHGYTF.

This sequence joins TRBV5-1 and TRBJ2-7; D may be TRBD1 (5 bases). Germline CDR1 reads SGHRS; CDR2 reads YFSETQ. The CDR3 sequence is 15 residues long. V gave up 0 bases and J gave up 3 bases, with 13 bases separating them. The CDR3 DNA reads as TGCGCCAGCAGCTTGGAAGGGGTCAGAAACTACGAGCAGTACTTC. The encoded protein is CASSLEGVRNYEQYF.

The chain links TRBV7-9 to TRBJ1-5; D gene ambiguous. CDR1 is SEHNR and CDR2 is FQNEAQ in the germline V gene (reference sequence). The ends were cut back, 2 bases at V and 1 base at J, with 6 bases in the middle. The CDR3 loop spans 14 amino acids. The CDR3 sequence is CASSLSVSNQPQHF. The DNA for the CDR3 is TGTGCCAGCAGCTTATCAGTCAGCAATCAGCCCCAGCATTTT.

The rearrangement links TRBV16 to TRBJ2-3; 10 bases line up with TRBD1. Trimming took 2 bases from V and 8 from J; bases not matched to a gene: 7. This CDR3 comprises 15 residues. CDR1 and CDR2 (germline): KGHSY, FQNENV. The CDR3: CASSQQGQGSGTQYF. The DNA of the CDR3 is TGTGCCAGCAGCCAACAGGGACAGGGGAGCGGTACGCAGTATTTT.

The V gene is TRBV30, the J gene TRBJ2-3; 15 nucleotides align to TRBD2. The trim removed 3 bases at V and 5 bases at J, leaving 12 bases unmatched. CDR3 size: 18 residues. Looked up from germline, CDR1 is GTSNPN and CDR2 is SVGIG (reference sequence). CDR3: CAWSRRRTSGGEVDTQYF. The CDR3 DNA reads TGTGCCTGGAGCCGGCGGAGGACTAGCGGGGGGGAGGTAGATACGCAGTATTTT.

V and J are TRBV7-2 and TRBJ2-2; 10 bases agree with TRBD1. The CDR3 has 16 residues. V was pared by 5 bases and J by 4 bases, with 7 bases of the junction left unmatched. The germline gives CDR1 SGHTA, CDR2 FQGNSA. CDR3: CASSRGTGAGTGELFF. CDR3 in DNA: TGTGCCAGCAGCCGCGGGACAGGGGCGGGCACCGGGGAGCTGTTTTTT.

V usage is TRBV2 and J usage is TRBJ2-3; D perhaps matches TRBD1 (5 bases). Trimming shortened V by 6 bases and J by 8 bases, and 21 bases separated the two germline ends. The length of the CDR3 is 15 residues. Germline V gene sequence: CDR1 SNHLY, CDR2 FYNNEI. CDR3 nucleotide sequence: TGTGCCAGCAGCCTACTTCGGTTGGGGCAAGCTACGCAGTATTTT. Translating it yields CASSLLRLGQATQYF.